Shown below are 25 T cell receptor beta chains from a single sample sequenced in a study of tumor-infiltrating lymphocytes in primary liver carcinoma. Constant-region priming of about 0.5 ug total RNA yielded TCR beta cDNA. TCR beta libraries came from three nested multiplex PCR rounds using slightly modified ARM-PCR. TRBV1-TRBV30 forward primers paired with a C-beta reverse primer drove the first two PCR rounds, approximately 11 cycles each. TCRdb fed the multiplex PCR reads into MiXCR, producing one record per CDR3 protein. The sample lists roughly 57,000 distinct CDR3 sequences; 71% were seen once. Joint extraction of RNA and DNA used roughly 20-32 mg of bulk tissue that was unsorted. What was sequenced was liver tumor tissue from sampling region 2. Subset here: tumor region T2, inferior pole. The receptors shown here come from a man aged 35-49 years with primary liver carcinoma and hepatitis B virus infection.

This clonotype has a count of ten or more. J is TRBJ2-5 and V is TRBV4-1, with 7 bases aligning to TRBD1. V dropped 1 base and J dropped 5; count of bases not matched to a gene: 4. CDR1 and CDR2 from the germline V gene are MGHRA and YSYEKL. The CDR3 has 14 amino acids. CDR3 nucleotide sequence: TGCGCCAGCAGCCAAGTATCGACAGGGGAGACCCAGTACTTC. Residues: CASSQVSTGETQYF.

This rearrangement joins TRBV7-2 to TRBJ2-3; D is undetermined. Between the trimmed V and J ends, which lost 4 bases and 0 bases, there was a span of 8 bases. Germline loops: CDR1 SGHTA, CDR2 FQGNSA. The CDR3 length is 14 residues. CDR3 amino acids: CASSSETSTDTQYF. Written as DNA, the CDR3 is TGTGCCAGCAGCTCCGAGACAAGCACAGATACGCAGTATTTT.

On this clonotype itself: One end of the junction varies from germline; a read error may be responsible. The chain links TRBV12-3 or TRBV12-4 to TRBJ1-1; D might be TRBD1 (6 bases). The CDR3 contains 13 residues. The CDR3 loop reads CASSSSGAAEALF. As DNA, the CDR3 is TGTGCCAGCAGTTCTTCAGGGGCCGCTGAAGCTTTATTT.

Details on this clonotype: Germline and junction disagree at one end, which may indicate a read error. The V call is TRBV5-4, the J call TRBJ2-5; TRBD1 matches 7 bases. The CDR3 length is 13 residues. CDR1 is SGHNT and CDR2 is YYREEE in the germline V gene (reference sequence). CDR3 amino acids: CASSLTGVETRYF. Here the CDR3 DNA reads TGTGCCAGCAGCTTGACAGGGGTGGAAACCCGGTACTTC.

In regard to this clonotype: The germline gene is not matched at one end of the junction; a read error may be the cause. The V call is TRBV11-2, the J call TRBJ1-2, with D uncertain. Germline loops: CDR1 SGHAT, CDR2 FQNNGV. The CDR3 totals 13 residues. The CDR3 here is CASSSEPGNGYTF. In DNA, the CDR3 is TGTGCTAGCAGCTCGGAGCCCGGCAATGGCTACACCTTC.

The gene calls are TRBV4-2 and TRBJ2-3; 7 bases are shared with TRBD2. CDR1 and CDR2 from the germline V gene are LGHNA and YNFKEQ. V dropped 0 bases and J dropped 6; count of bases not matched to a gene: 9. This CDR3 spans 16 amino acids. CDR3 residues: CASSQDPGLNTDTQYF. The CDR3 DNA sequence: TGTGCCAGCAGCCAAGATCCGGGACTAAACACGGATACGCAGTATTTT.

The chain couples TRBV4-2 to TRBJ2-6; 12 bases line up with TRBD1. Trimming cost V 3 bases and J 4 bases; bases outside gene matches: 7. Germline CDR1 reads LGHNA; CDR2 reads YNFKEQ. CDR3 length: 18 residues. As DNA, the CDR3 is TGTGCCAGCAGCCAGGGGACAGGGGGCATTACCGGGGCCAACGTCCTGACTTTC. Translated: CASSQGTGGITGANVLTF.

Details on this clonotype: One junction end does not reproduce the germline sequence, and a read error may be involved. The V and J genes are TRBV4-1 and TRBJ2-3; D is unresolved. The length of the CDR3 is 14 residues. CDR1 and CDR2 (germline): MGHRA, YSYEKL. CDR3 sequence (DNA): TGCGCCAGCAGCCAAGAGGGAATAACAGATAAGCAGTATTTT. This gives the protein CASSQEGITDKQYF.

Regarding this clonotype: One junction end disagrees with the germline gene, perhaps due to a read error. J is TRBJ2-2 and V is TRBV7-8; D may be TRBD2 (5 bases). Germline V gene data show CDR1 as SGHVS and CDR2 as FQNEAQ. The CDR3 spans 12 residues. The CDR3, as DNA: TGTGCCGGTAAGGGCGACACCGGGGATCTGTTTTTT. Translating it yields CAGKGDTGDLFF.

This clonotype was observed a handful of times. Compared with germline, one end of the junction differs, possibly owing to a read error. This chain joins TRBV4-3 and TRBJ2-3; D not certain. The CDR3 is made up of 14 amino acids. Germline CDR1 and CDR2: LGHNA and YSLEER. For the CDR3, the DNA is TGCGCCAGCACCCAAGATCACGGCACAGATACGCAGTATTTT. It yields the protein CASTQDHGTDTQYF.

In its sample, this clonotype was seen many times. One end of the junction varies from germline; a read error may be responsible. The CDR3 reads CASSLSSGIGANVLTF. The CDR3 nucleotides read TGTGCAAGCAGCTTATCGTCAGGGATTGGGGCCAACGTCCTGACTTTC. The V call is TRBV11-2, the J call TRBJ2-6; perhaps TRBD1 as D (5 bases). The CDR3 is 16 residues long. The V gene's germline CDR1 is SGHAT and CDR2 FQNNGV.

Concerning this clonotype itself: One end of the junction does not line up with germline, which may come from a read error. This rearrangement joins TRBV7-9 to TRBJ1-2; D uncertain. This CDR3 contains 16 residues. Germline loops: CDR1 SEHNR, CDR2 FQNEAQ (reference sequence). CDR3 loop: CVSSPEGRLSQYDYTF. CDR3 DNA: TGTGTCAGCAGTCCCGAGGGCAGGCTGTCCCAGTATGACTACACCTTC.

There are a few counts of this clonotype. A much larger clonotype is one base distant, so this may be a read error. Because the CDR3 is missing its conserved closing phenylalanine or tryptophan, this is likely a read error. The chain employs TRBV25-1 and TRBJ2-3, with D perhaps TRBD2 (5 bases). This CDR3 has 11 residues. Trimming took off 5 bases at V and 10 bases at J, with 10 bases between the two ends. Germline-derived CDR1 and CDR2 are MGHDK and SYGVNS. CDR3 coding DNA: TGTGCCAGCAGTTCGGGGTTATCGCAGTATTTG. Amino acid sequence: CASSSGLSQYL.

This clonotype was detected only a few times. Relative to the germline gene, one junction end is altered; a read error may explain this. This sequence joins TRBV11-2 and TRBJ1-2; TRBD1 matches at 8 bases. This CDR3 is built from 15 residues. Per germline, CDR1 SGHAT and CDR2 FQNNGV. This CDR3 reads CANSFSITGGGGYTF. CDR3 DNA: TGTGCCAACAGCTTCTCAATCACAGGGGGAGGAGGCTACACCTTC.

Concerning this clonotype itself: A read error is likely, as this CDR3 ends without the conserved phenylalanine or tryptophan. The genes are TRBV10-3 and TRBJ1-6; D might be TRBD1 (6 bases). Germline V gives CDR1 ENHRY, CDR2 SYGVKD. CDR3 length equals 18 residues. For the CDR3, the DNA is TGTGCCATCAGTGGGGCGAGCGGGGGCGCGTCTAATAAATCACCCCTCCACCTT. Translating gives CAISGASGGASNKSPLHL.

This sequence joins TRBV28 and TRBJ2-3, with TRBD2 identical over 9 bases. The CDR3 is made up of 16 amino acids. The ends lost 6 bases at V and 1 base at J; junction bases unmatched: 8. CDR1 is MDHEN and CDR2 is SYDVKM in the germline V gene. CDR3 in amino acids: CASRPNRLAGTDTQYF. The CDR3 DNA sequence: TGTGCCAGCAGACCAAACAGACTAGCGGGCACAGATACGCAGTATTTT.

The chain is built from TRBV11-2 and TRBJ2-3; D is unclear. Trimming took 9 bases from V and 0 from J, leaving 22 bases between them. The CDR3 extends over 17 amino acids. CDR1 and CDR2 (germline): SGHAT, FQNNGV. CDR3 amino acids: CASSLGHRLISTDTQYF. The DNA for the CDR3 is TGTGCCAGTAGCCTCGGGCATCGCCTAATAAGCACAGATACGCAGTATTTT. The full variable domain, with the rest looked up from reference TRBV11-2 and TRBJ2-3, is EAGVAQSPRYKIIEKRQSVAFWCNPISGHATLYWYQQILGQGPKLLIQFQNNGVVDDSQLPKDRFSAERLKGVDSTLKIQPAKLEDSAVYLCASSLGHRLISTDTQYFGPGTRLTVL.

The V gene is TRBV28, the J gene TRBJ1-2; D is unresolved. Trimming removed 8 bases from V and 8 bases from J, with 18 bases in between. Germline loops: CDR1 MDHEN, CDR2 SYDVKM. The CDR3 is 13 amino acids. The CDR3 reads CASRDGSTRGYTF. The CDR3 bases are TGTGCCAGCCGCGACGGATCTACTCGAGGCTACACCTTC.

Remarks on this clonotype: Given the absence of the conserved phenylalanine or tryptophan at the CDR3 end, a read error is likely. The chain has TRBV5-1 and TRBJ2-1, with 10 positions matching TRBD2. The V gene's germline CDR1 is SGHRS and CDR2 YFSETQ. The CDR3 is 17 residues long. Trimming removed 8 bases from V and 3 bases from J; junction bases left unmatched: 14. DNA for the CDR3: TGCGCCAGTAGCAGCCCTCTAGCGGGAGTCTTCTACAATGAGCAGTTCTTA. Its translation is CASSSPLAGVFYNEQFL.

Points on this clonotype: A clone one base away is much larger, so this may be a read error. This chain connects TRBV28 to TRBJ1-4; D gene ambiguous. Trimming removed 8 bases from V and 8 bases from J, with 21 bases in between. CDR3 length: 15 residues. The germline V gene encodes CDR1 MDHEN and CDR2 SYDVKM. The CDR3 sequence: CASGWATDESEKLFF. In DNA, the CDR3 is TGTGCCAGCGGCTGGGCGACGGACGAGAGCGAAAAACTGTTTTTT.

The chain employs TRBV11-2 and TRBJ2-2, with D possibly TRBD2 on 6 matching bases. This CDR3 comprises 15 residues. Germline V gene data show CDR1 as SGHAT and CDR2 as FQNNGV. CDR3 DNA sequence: TGTACCACCAGCCTTGCGGGATCGAACACCGGGGAGCTGTTTTTT. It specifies CTTSLAGSNTGELFF.

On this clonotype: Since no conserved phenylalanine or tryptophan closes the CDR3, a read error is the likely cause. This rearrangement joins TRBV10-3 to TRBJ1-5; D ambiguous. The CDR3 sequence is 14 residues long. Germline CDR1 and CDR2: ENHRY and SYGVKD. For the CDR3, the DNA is TGTGACATCAGTGAGTATGAGGGTGATCAGCCCCAGCATTCT. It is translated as CDISEYEGDQPQHS.

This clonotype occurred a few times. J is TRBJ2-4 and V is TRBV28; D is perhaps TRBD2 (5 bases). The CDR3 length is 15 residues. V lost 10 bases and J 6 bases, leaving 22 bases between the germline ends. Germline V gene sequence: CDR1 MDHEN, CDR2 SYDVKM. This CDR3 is CATLPVGGGVNIQYF. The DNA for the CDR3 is TGTGCCACCCTCCCGGTCGGTGGAGGAGTAAACATTCAGTACTTC.

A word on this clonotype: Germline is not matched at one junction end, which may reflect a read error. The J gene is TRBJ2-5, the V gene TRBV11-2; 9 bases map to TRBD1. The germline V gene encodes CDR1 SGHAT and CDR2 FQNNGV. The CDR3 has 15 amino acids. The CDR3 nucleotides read TGTGCCAGCAGCCTAGGGACAGGGAGGATAGAGATCCAGTACTTC. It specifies CASSLGTGRIEIQYF.

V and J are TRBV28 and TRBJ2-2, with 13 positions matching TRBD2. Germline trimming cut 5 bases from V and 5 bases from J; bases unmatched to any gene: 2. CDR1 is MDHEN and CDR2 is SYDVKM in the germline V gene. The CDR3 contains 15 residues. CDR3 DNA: TGTGCCAGCAGTACTAGCGGGAGGGGAACCGGGGAGCTGTTTTTT. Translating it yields CASSTSGRGTGELFF.